The rows below give T cell receptor beta chains drawn from one sample of a study of identical twins. TCRdb recomputed calls from the 5' RACE reads with MiXCR, one row per CDR3 protein. The profile shows hundreds of thousands of distinct CDR3 sequences, 10% to 15% of them singletons. These data also formed part of another study, on yellow fever vaccine responses in identical twins.

Sequenced input: PBMCs. Receptor source: a woman younger than 35 in good health. Both conserved end residues are part of each CDR3. Fields, in order: J gene, D gene, V gene, clone size, CDR3 protein, CDR3 DNA. A D gene is named only where the DNA matches it firmly. Where a row states a size, it is once, few, many or the class of an expanded clone; other rows omit it.

J: TRBJ2-3; D: -; V: TRBV12-3/TRBV12-4; size: many; CDR3: CASRLFGGSTDTQYF; DNA: TGTGCCAGCAGACTCTTCGGGGGTAGCACAGATACGCAGTATTTT
J: TRBJ2-3; D: -; V: TRBV11-2; size: many; CDR3: CASSLVPAETFTDTQYF; DNA: TGTGCCAGCAGCTTAGTTCCAGCGGAGACTTTCACAGATACGCAGTATTTT
J: TRBJ2-7; D: -; V: TRBV7-2; size: -; CDR3: CASSLGSSTFYEQYF; DNA: TGTGCCAGCAGCTTAGGGTCTAGCACTTTCTACGAGCAGTACTTC
J: TRBJ2-3; D: -; V: TRBV5-1; size: few; CDR3: CASSNLLSAAISTDTQYF; DNA: TGCGCCAGCAGCAACCTACTCTCAGCAGCGATTAGCACAGATACGCAGTATTTT
J: TRBJ1-2; D: TRBD1; V: TRBV15; size: few; CDR3: CATSRDPSATGVDYGYTF; DNA: TGTGCCACCAGCAGAGATCCCTCCGCGACAGGGGTGGACTATGGCTACACCTTC
J: TRBJ2-3; D: TRBD2; V: TRBV5-1; size: -; CDR3: CASSSRPGGTDTQYF; DNA: TGCGCCAGCAGCTCCAGACCGGGGGGGACAGATACGCAGTATTTT
J: TRBJ2-5; D: -; V: TRBV6-1; size: -; CDR3: CASSEQRQYQETQYF; DNA: TGTGCCAGCAGTGAACAGCGACAGTACCAAGAGACCCAGTACTTC
J: TRBJ1-1; D: -; V: TRBV28; size: few; CDR3: CASSRHGKNTEAFF; DNA: TGTGCCAGCAGTCGACACGGGAAGAACACTGAAGCTTTCTTT
J: TRBJ2-3; D: TRBD2; V: TRBV6-1; size: many; CDR3: CASSLADTDTQYF; DNA: TGTGCCAGCAGCCTAGCGGACACAGATACGCAGTATTTT
J: TRBJ2-1; D: -; V: TRBV14; size: -; CDR3: CASSQGLDGFSLYNEQFF; DNA: TGTGCCAGCAGCCAAGGACTGGATGGCTTCTCCTTATACAATGAGCAGTTCTTC
J: TRBJ2-2; D: -; V: TRBV5-1; size: -; CDR3: CASSGVGSNTGELFF; DNA: TGCGCCAGCAGCGGGGTTGGGTCGAACACCGGGGAGCTGTTTTTT
J: TRBJ2-7; D: TRBD1; V: TRBV7-9; size: -; CDR3: CASGRQGRYEQYF; DNA: TGTGCCAGCGGCCGACAGGGGAGGTACGAGCAGTACTTC
J: TRBJ2-3; D: -; V: TRBV20-1; size: -; CDR3: CSATPRTSTDTQYF; DNA: TGCAGTGCTACCCCCCGAACTAGCACAGATACGCAGTATTTT
J: TRBJ2-2; D: TRBD1; V: TRBV6-1; size: few; CDR3: CASSRQGDWAGELFF; DNA: TGTGCCAGCAGTCGACAGGGGGATTGGGCCGGGGAGCTGTTTTTT
J: TRBJ2-2; D: -; V: TRBV4-1; size: few; CDR3: CASSHPFQGELFF; DNA: TGCGCCAGCAGCCACCCATTTCAGGGGGAGCTGTTTTTT
J: TRBJ2-7; D: -; V: TRBV3-1; size: -; CDR3: CASSEGAGSLRHF; DNA: TGTGCCAGCAGCGAAGGTGCAGGGTCCCTGCGCCACTTC
J: TRBJ2-3; D: TRBD1; V: TRBV28; size: few; CDR3: CASSRDRGRPDTQYF; DNA: TGTGCCAGCAGTCGCGACAGGGGGCGGCCAGATACGCAGTATTTT
J: TRBJ2-4; D: -; V: TRBV20-1; size: -; CDR3: CSARDSGLAKNIQYF; DNA: TGCAGTGCTAGAGATAGTGGGCTAGCCAAAAACATTCAGTACTTC
J: TRBJ2-7; D: -; V: TRBV11-2; size: many; CDR3: CASSLGTTYEQYF; DNA: TGTGCCAGCAGCTTAGGGACTACCTACGAGCAGTACTTC
J: TRBJ2-1; D: TRBD2; V: TRBV20-1; size: -; CDR3: CSASGGTSGSFSYNEQFF; DNA: TGCAGTGCTAGTGGGGGGACTAGCGGGAGTTTTTCCTACAATGAGCAGTTCTTC
J: TRBJ2-6; D: -; V: TRBV2; size: few; CDR3: CASTPGGGANVLTF; DNA: TGTGCCAGCACCCCCGGGGGAGGGGCCAACGTCCTGACTTTC
J: TRBJ1-6; D: TRBD1; V: TRBV5-1; size: few; CDR3: CASRPDRDSPLHF; DNA: TGCGCCAGCAGACCGGACAGGGATTCACCCCTCCACTTT
J: TRBJ2-3; D: TRBD2; V: TRBV7-9; size: -; CDR3: CASSPTSAVFTDTQYF; DNA: TGTGCCAGCAGCCCTACTAGCGCCGTATTCACAGATACGCAGTATTTT
J: TRBJ2-5; D: -; V: TRBV7-8; size: many; CDR3: CASSLATRMVQETQYF; DNA: TGTGCCAGCAGCTTAGCTACCCGGATGGTTCAAGAGACCCAGTACTTC
J: TRBJ2-7; D: -; V: TRBV6-1; size: -; CDR3: CASSERGLGEQYF; DNA: TGTGCCAGCAGTGAAAGAGGCTTGGGCGAGCAGTACTTC
J: TRBJ2-3; D: TRBD2; V: TRBV12-3/TRBV12-4; size: -; CDR3: CASSSGRLTDTQYF; DNA: TGTGCCAGCAGTAGCGGGAGGCTCACAGATACGCAGTATTTT
J: TRBJ2-1; D: -; V: TRBV24-1; size: -; CDR3: CATSDVTGLSHEQFF; DNA: TGTGCCACCAGTGATGTTACGGGACTTTCCCATGAGCAGTTCTTC
J: TRBJ2-3; D: TRBD1; V: TRBV27; size: -; CDR3: CASSTGAGTDTLYF; DNA: TGTGCCAGCAGCACAGGGGCCGGGACAGATACGCTGTATTTT
J: TRBJ2-3; D: -; V: TRBV12-3/TRBV12-4; size: -; CDR3: CASTPGQPSTDTQYF; DNA: TGTGCCAGCACCCCGGGACAACCTAGCACAGATACGCAGTATTTT
J: TRBJ2-1; D: -; V: TRBV20-1; size: -; CDR3: CSARDSSLHNEQFF; DNA: TGCAGTGCTAGAGATTCAAGTCTTCACAATGAGCAGTTCTTC
J: TRBJ2-2; D: -; V: TRBV7-2; size: once; CDR3: CASSSRQLNTGELFF; DNA: TGTGCCAGCAGCTCGAGACAGCTAAACACCGGGGAGCTGTTTTTT
J: TRBJ1-1; D: -; V: TRBV20-1; size: many; CDR3: CSASGVNTEAFF; DNA: TGCAGTGCTAGCGGGGTTAACACTGAAGCTTTCTTT
J: TRBJ1-2; D: -; V: TRBV6-5; size: many; CDR3: CASSFLGVDYGYTF; DNA: TGTGCCAGCAGTTTCCTGGGGGTAGACTATGGCTACACCTTC
J: TRBJ2-7; D: TRBD1; V: TRBV12-3/TRBV12-4; size: few; CDR3: CASSLQGDYEQYF; DNA: TGTGCCAGCAGTTTACAGGGGGACTACGAGCAGTACTTC
J: TRBJ2-2; D: -; V: TRBV18; size: -; CDR3: CASSPAGAPNTGELFF; DNA: TGTGCCAGCTCACCAGCGGGGGCCCCTAACACCGGGGAGCTGTTTTTT
J: TRBJ1-5; D: TRBD1; V: TRBV29-1; size: -; CDR3: CSVSGTASNQPQHF; DNA: TGCAGCGTAAGCGGGACAGCTAGCAATCAGCCCCAGCATTTT
J: TRBJ1-1; D: -; V: TRBV6-5; size: few; CDR3: CASSSGGVTFF; DNA: TGTGCCAGCAGTTCGGGAGGCGTAACTTTCTTT
J: TRBJ2-2; D: -; V: TRBV5-1; size: few; CDR3: CASRSQAGPDGELFF; DNA: TGCGCCAGCAGATCCCAGGCGGGGCCGGACGGGGAGCTGTTTTTT
J: TRBJ2-7; D: TRBD2; V: TRBV12-3/TRBV12-4; size: -; CDR3: CASSLSGDSYEQYF; DNA: TGTGCCAGCAGTCTTAGCGGGGATTCCTACGAGCAGTACTTC
J: TRBJ1-1; D: -; V: TRBV12-3/TRBV12-4; size: many; CDR3: CASSPRQGLNTEAFF; DNA: TGTGCCAGCAGTCCCCGCCAGGGCCTGAACACTGAAGCTTTCTTT
J: TRBJ2-2; D: -; V: TRBV20-1; size: once; CDR3: CSARRTDLVYTGELFF; DNA: TGCAGTGCGCGCCGAACAGATTTAGTATACACCGGGGAGCTGTTTTTT
J: TRBJ2-3; D: TRBD2; V: TRBV13; size: -; CDR3: CASSFKGAGARIRTDTQYF; DNA: TGTGCCAGCAGCTTCAAGGGTGCGGGAGCTCGAATACGCACAGATACGCAGTATTTT
J: TRBJ2-1; D: TRBD2; V: TRBV7-6; size: -; CDR3: CASGPLGSGKSEQFF; DNA: TGTGCCAGCGGGCCTCTAGGTAGCGGGAAAAGTGAGCAGTTCTTC
J: TRBJ1-5; D: -; V: TRBV4-1; size: few; CDR3: CASSPVEVQPQHF; DNA: TGCGCCAGCAGCCCCGTCGAAGTTCAGCCCCAGCATTTT
J: TRBJ2-1; D: TRBD2; V: TRBV12-3/TRBV12-4; size: many; CDR3: CASSPRTSGRLGGNEQFF; DNA: TGTGCCAGCAGTCCGCGGACTAGCGGGAGATTGGGAGGCAATGAGCAGTTCTTC
J: TRBJ1-2; D: TRBD1; V: TRBV10-3; size: -; CDR3: CAIRNRGPNYGYTF; DNA: TGTGCCATCAGAAACAGGGGTCCAAACTATGGCTACACCTTC